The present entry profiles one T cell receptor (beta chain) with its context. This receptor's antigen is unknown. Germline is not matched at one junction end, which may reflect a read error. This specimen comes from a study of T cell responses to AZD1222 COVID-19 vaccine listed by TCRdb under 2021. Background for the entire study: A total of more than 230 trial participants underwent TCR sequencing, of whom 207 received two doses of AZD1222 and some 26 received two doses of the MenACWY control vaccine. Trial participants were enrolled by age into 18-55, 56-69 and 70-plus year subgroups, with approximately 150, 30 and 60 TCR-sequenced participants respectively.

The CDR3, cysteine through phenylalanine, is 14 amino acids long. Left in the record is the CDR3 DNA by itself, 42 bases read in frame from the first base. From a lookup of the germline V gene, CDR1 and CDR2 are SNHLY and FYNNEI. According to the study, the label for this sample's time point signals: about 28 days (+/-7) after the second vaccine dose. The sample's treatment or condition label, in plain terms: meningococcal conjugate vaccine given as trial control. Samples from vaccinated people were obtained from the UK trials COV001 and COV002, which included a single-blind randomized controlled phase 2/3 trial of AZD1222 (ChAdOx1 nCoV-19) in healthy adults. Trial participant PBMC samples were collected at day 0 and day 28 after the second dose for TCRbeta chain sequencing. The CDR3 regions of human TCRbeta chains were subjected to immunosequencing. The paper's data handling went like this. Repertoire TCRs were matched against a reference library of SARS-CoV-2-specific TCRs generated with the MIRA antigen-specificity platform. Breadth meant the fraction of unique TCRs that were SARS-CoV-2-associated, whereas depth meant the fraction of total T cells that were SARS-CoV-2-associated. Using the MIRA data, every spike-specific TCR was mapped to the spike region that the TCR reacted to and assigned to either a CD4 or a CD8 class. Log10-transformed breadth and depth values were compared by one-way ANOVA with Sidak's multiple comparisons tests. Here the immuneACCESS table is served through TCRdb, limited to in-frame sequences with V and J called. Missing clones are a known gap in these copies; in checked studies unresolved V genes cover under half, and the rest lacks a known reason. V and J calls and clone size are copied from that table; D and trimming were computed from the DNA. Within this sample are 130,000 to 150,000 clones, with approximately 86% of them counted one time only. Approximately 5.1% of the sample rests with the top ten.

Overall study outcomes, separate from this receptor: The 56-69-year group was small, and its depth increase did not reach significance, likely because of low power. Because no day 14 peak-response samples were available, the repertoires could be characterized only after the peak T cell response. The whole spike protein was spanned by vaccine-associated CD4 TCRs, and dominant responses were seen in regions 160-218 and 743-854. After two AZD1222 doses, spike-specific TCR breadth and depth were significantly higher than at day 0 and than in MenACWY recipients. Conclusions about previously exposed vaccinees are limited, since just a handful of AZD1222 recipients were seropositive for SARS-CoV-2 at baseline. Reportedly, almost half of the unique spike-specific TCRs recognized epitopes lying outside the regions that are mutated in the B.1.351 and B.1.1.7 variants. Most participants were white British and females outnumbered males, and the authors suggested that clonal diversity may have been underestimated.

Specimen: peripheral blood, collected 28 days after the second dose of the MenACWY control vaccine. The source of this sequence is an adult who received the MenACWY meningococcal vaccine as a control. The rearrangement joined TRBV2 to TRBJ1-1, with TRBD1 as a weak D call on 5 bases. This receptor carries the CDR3 CASSLGSGNTEAFF. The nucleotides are TGTGCCAGCAGTCTGGGGTCAGGGAACACTGAGGCTTTCTTT.